These 18 T cell receptor beta chains came from one sample sequenced in a study of cytomegalovirus exposure and HLA in healthy donors. The PCR ran on 60 Vbeta and 13 Jbeta primers. Repertoires were generated with immunoSEQ multiplex PCR, while TCRdb's copy carries only in-frame clones and drops some. The sample lists about 130,000 clones; 55% to 75% were seen once. Sequencing input: PBMCs. Every receptor here comes from a man aged 30-40 years in good health and CMV-seronegative.

This chain links TRBV18 with TRBJ1-4; the match to TRBD1 covers 7 bases. The V gene end was trimmed by 3 bases and the J gene end by 5 bases; junction bases not matched to a gene: 3. Germline V gives CDR1 KGHSH, CDR2 LQKENI. CDR3 length: 14 residues. DNA for the CDR3: TGTGCCAGCTCACCGGGACAGCTCAATGAAAAACTGTTTTTT. It codes for CASSPGQLNEKLFF. The full variable domain, completed using reference TRBV18 and TRBJ1-4, is NAGVMQNPRHLVRRRGQEARLRCSPMKGHSHVYWYRQLPEEGLKFMVYLQKENIIDESGMPKERFSAEFPKEGPSILRIQQVVRGDSAAYFCASSPGQLNEKLFFGSGTQLSVL.

The chain has TRBV11-3 and TRBJ2-1, with TRBD2 as a possible D gene (5 bases). V was clipped by 5 bases and J by 11 bases, with 16 bases between them. This CDR3 is 13 amino acids long. Germline assignment: CDR1 SGHNT and CDR2 YENEEA. The CDR3 nucleotides read TGTGCCAGCAGCCTACATCCCGGGATTCAGCAGTTCTTC. Its translation is CASSLHPGIQQFF.

As DNA, the CDR3 is TGTGCTAGTGGTTTGGTACGCAAGGAGGGGGACAGGGTTATCTATGGCTACACCTTC. Translation gives CASGLVRKEGDRVIYGYTF. The chain uses TRBV12-5 and TRBJ1-2, with TRBD1 matching over 9 bases. V shed 0 bases, J shed 4 bases, and the junction held 15 bases outside the gene matches. CDR1 and CDR2 from the germline V gene are LGHNT and FRNRAP. The CDR3 contains 19 residues.

The V call is TRBV23-1, the J call TRBJ2-5, with 8 bases matching TRBD2. The J call may be faulty, since TRBJ2-7 better matches the DNA end. TRBV23-1 is an open reading frame whose function is uncertain. This CDR3 has 18 amino acids. The CDR3 nucleotides are TGCGCCAGCAGTCACCCAAAAACGGTGACTAGCGAAGACTACGAGCAGTACTTC. Protein: CASSHPKTVTSEDYEQYF.

The chain has TRBV7-9 and TRBJ2-5; TRBD2 aligns across 7 bases. Germline V gene sequence: CDR1 SEHNR, CDR2 FQNEAQ (reference sequence). J was trimmed by 0 bases and V by 3 bases; bases with no gene match: 4. CDR3 length: 15 residues. For the CDR3, the DNA is TGTGCCAGCAGCTTCCGGGGGGACTACCAAGAGACCCAGTACTTC. It yields the protein CASSFRGDYQETQYF.

The V gene is TRBV5-5, the J gene TRBJ1-2, with TRBD1 identical over 10 bases. There are 17 residues in the CDR3. CDR1 is SGHKS and CDR2 is YYEKEE in the germline V gene (reference sequence). V lost 4 bases and J lost 4; bases outside the gene matches: 13. The CDR3 loop reads CASSLQRTGGRVYGYTF. CDR3 bases: TGTGCCAGCAGCCTACAACGGACAGGGGGAAGGGTCTATGGCTACACCTTC.

The chain joins TRBV9 to TRBJ2-2; the D gene is possibly TRBD2 (5 bases). The V gene lost 4 bases and the J gene lost 5 bases, with 15 bases spanning the gap. Looked up from germline, CDR1 is SGDLS and CDR2 is YYNGEE. The length of the CDR3 is 15 residues. The CDR3: CASSFSGRGTGELFF. The DNA of the CDR3 is TGTGCCAGCAGCTTCTCGGGGAGAGGGACCGGGGAGCTGTTTTTT.

V usage is TRBV4-3 and J usage is TRBJ1-1, with TRBD1 matching 7 bases. The CDR3 totals 17 residues. Trimming took 1 base from V and 5 from J; bases not matched to a gene: 13. CDR1 is LGHNA and CDR2 is YSLEER in the germline V gene. CDR3 sequence (DNA): TGCGCCAGCAGCCAAGGGGGTGTGACAGGGAGTGTGACTGAAGCTTTCTTT. As protein: CASSQGGVTGSVTEAFF.

This sequence joins TRBV30 and TRBJ1-2, with D possibly being TRBD1 (5 bases). This CDR3 is 13 amino acids long. Germline V gives CDR1 GTSNPN, CDR2 SVGIG (reference sequence). V lost 1 base and J 8 bases, leaving 14 bases between the germline ends. CDR3 residues: CAWSATGGRGYTF. The CDR3 nucleotides read TGTGCCTGGAGTGCCACGGGGGGTCGAGGCTACACCTTC.

V gene TRBV28 combines with J gene TRBJ1-2; D is undetermined. The V and J ends lost 6 bases and 7 bases respectively, with 12 bases between them. The CDR3 extends over 12 amino acids. Germline V gives CDR1 MDHEN, CDR2 SYDVKM. CDR3 in amino acids: CASSPPAGGYTF. The CDR3 nucleotides read TGTGCCAGCAGCCCCCCGGCGGGTGGCTACACCTTC.

The chain uses TRBV27 and TRBJ1-2; 8 bases are shared with TRBD1. CDR3 size: 15 residues. V trimming: 0 bases; J trimming: 3 bases; junction bases outside the gene matches: 3. Germline CDR1 and CDR2: MNHEY and SMNVEV (reference sequence). CDR3 protein: CASSLSGQVYYGYTF. CDR3 in DNA: TGTGCCAGCAGTTTATCGGGACAGGTATACTATGGCTACACCTTC.

This clone was picked up a small number of times. The chain recombines TRBV30 with TRBJ2-3, with TRBD2 identical over 9 bases. V gave up 5 bases and J gave up 0 bases; unmatched junction bases: 12. This CDR3 is 17 amino acids long. The germline V gene has CDR1 GTSNPN and CDR2 SVGIG (reference sequence). The CDR3 is CAWRGASGARSTDTQYF. Written as DNA, the CDR3 is TGTGCCTGGCGTGGGGCTAGCGGGGCCCGGAGCACAGATACGCAGTATTTT.

This clone was seen only a few times. The chain employs TRBV10-2 and TRBJ1-5; D may be TRBD1 (5 bases). The CDR3 contains 13 residues. Trimming took 6 bases from V and 7 from J, leaving 13 bases between them. CDR1 and CDR2 (germline): WSHSY, SAAADI. CDR3 sequence: CASSVGAWQPQHF. In DNA, the CDR3 is TGCGCCAGCAGCGTAGGGGCCTGGCAGCCCCAGCATTTT.

The chain combines TRBV6-5 with TRBJ1-2, with D uncertain. CDR1 and CDR2 (germline): MNHEY, SVGAGI. Trimming removed 2 bases at V and 8 bases at J, with 15 bases between. The CDR3 extends over 14 amino acids. In DNA form, the CDR3 reads TGTGCCAGCAGTTACGAGGGTGGGCTACAAGGCTACACCTTC. Amino acids: CASSYEGGLQGYTF.

A few counts support this clone. J is TRBJ2-7 and V is TRBV7-2; D is possibly TRBD2 (7 bases). Per germline, CDR1 SGHTA and CDR2 FQGNSA. The CDR3 spans 15 residues. V was shortened by 0 bases and J by 2 bases, with 11 bases between the two germline ends. The CDR3 DNA follows: TGTGCCAGCAGCTTAGCGGGGGGGCTCGCCTACGAGCAGTACTTC. Protein product: CASSLAGGLAYEQYF.

The V gene is TRBV28, the J gene TRBJ2-5, with TRBD1 identical over 10 bases. With V trimmed by 4 bases and J by 5 bases, 7 bases remained unmatched. Germline V gives CDR1 MDHEN, CDR2 SYDVKM. This CDR3 is built from 15 residues. The CDR3, as DNA: TGTGCCAGCAGTTCCCCGGGACAGGGGACGGAGACCCAGTACTTC. It yields the protein CASSSPGQGTETQYF.

The chain couples TRBV2 to TRBJ2-5, with D uncertain. Germline assignment: CDR1 SNHLY and CDR2 FYNNEI. This CDR3 spans 15 amino acids. Trimming stripped 2 bases from V and 5 bases from J, with 15 bases between. The CDR3 spells CASSEIVSGGETQYF. CDR3 nucleotides: TGTGCCAGCAGTGAAATCGTATCGGGTGGGGAGACCCAGTACTTC. Variable domain in full (rest from reference TRBV2 and TRBJ2-5): EPEVTQTPSHQVTQMGQEVILRCVPISNHLYFYWYRQILGQKVEFLVSFYNNEISEKSEIFDDQFSVERPDGSNFTLKIRSTKLEDSAMYFCASSEIVSGGETQYFGPGTRLLVL.

This chain joins TRBV27 and TRBJ2-7; 7 bases are a match to TRBD2. The germline V gene encodes CDR1 MNHEY and CDR2 SMNVEV (reference sequence). The CDR3 loop spans 16 amino acids. Trimming removed 5 bases from V and 2 bases from J; junction bases left unmatched: 12. For the CDR3, the DNA is TGTGCCAGCAGTCCATCGAGCGGGGAATCCACCTACGAGCAGTACTTC. The encoded protein is CASSPSSGESTYEQYF.